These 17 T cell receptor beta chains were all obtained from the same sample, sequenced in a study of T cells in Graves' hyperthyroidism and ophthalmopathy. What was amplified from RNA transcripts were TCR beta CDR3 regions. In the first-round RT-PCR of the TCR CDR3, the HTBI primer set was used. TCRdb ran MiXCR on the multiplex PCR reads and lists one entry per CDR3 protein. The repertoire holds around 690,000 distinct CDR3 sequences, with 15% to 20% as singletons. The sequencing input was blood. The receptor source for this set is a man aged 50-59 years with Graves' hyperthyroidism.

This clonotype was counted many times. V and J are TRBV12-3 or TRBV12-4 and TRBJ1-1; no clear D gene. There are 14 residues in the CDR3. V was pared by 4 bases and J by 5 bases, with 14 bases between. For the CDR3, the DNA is TGTGCCAGCAGTTCCTCAACCGCGGTGACTGAAGCTTTCTTT. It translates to CASSSSTAVTEAFF.

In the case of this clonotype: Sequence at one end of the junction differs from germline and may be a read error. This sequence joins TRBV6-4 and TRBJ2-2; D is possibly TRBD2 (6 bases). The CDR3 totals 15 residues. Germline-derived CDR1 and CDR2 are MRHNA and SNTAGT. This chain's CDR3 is CASSRDSLNTGELVF. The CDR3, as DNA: TGTGCCAGCAGTCGGGACTCTCTAAACACCGGGGAGCTGGTTTTT.

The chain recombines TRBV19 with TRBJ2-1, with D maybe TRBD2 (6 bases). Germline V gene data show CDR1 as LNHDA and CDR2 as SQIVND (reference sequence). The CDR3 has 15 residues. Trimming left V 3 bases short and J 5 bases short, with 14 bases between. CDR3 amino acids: CASSILREWDNEQFF. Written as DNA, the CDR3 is TGTGCCAGTAGTATTTTACGGGAGTGGGACAATGAGCAGTTCTTC.

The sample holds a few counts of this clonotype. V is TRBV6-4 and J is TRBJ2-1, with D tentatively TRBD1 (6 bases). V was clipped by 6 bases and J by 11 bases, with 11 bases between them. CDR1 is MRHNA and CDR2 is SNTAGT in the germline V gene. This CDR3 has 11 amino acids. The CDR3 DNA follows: TGTGCCAGCAGCCACGGGACACAGCAGTTCTTC. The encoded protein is CASSHGTQQFF.

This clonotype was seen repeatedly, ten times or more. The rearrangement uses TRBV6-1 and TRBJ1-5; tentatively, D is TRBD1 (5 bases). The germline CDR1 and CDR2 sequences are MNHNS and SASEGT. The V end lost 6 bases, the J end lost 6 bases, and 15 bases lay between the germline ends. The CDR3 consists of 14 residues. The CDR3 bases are TGTGCCAGCAGCCCAGGGAATTACCGTCAGCCCCAGCATTTT. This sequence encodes CASSPGNYRQPQHF.

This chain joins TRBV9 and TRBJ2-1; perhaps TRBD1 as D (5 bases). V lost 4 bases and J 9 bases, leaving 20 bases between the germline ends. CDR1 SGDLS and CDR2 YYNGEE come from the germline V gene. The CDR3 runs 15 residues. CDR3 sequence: CASSISMASGAEQFF. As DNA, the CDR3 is TGTGCCAGCAGCATTAGCATGGCTAGTGGGGCTGAGCAGTTCTTC.

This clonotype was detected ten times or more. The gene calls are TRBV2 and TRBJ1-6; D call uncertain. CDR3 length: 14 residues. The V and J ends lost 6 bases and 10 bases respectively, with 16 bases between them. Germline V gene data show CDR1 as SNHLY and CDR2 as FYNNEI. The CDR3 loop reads CASRALSDGSPLHF. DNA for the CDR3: TGTGCCAGCAGGGCTCTATCCGACGGCTCACCCCTCCACTTT.

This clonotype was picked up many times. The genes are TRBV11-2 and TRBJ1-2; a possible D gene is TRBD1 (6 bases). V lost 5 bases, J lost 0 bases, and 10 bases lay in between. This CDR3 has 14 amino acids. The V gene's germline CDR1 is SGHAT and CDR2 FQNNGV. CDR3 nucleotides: TGTGCCAGCAGCCAGACAGGAGCTAACTATGGCTACACCTTC. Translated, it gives CASSQTGANYGYTF.

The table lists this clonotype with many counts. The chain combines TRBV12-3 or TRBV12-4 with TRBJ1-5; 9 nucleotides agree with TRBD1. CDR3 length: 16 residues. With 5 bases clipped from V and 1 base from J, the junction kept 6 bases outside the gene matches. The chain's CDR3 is CASSPRTGVSNQPQHF. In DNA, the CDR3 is TGTGCCAGCAGTCCCCGGACAGGGGTCAGCAATCAGCCCCAGCATTTT.

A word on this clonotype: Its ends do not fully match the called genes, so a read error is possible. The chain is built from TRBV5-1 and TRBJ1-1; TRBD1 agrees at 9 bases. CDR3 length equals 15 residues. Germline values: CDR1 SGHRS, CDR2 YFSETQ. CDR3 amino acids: CASSQGTGLDTEASF. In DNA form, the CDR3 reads TGCGCCAGCAGCCAGGGGACAGGGTTGGACACCGAAGCTTCCTTT.

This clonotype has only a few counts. This CDR3 reads CASSQVSSGNYEQYF. For the CDR3, the DNA is TGTGCCAGCAGCCAAGTCTCTAGCGGGAACTACGAGCAGTACTTC. This sequence joins TRBV3-1 and TRBJ2-7; 9 bases agree with TRBD2. CDR1 is LGHDT and CDR2 is YNNKEL in the germline V gene (reference sequence). This CDR3 region has 15 residues. The V segment lost 1 base and the J segment 3 bases; nucleotides outside the gene matches: 4.

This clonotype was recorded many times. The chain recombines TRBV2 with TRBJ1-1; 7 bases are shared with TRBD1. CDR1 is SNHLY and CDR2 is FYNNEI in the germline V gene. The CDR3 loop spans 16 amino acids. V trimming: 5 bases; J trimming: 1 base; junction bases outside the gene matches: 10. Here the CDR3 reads CASSRDPWTGNTEAFF. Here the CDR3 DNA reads TGTGCCAGCAGTCGGGACCCTTGGACAGGGAACACTGAAGCTTTCTTT.

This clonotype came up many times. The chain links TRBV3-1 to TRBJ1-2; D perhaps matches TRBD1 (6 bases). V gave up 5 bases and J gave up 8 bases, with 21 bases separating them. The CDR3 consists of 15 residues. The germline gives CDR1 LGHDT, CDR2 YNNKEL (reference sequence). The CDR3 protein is CASSFRTASVRGYTF. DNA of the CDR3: TGTGCCAGCAGCTTTAGGACAGCTTCGGTGAGGGGCTACACCTTC. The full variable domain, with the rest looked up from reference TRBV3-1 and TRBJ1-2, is DTAVSQTPKYLVTQMGNDKSIKCEQNLGHDTMYWYKQDSKKFLKIMFSYNNKELIINETVPNRFSPKSPDKAHLNLHINSLELGDSAVYFCASSFRTASVRGYTFGSGTRLTVV.

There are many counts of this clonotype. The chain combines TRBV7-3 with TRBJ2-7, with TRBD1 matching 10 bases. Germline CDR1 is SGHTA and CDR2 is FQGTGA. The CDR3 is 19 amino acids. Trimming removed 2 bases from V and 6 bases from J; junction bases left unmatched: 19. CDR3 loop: CASSLSYEGRGTGVCEQYF. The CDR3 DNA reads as TGTGCCAGCAGCTTATCGTACGAAGGGCGGGGGACAGGGGTGTGCGAGCAGTACTTC. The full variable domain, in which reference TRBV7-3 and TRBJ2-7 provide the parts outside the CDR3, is GAGVSQTPSNKVTEKGKYVELRCDPISGHTALYWYRQSLGQGPEFLIYFQGTGAADDSGLPNDRFFAVRPEGSVSTLKIQRTERGDSAVYLCASSLSYEGRGTGVCEQYFGPGTRLTVT.

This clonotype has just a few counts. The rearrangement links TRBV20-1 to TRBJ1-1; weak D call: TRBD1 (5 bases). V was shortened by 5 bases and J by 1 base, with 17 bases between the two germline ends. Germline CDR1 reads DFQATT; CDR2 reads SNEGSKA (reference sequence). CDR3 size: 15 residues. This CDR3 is CSADGGVFRNTEAFF. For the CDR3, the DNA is TGCAGTGCTGATGGGGGAGTTTTCAGGAACACTGAAGCTTTCTTT.

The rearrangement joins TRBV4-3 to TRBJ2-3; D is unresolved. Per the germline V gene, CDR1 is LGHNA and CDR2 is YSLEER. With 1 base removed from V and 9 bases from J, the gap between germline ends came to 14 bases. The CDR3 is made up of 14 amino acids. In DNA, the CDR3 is TGCGCCAGCAGCCAAGGCGTGGGTGCAGGAACGCAGTATTTT. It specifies CASSQGVGAGTQYF.

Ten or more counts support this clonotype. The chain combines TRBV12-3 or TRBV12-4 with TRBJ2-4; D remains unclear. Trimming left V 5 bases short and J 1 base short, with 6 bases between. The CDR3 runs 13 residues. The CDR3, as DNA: TGTGCCAGCAGTGCCGGCGCCAAAAACATTCAGTACTTC. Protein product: CASSAGAKNIQYF.